This passage covers 29 T cell receptor beta chains from one sample sequenced in a study of CD8 T cells in Susac syndrome. Reverse transcription used roughly 0.5 to 1 ug RNA and random hexamers. In TCRdb, the immunoSEQ multiplex PCR reads were re-called with MiXCR into one record per CDR3 protein. This sample yields more than 70,000 distinct CDR3 sequences, of which 85% to 95% are seen a single time; roughly 0.3% belongs to the top ten. The sample comprised CD8+ T cells from PBMCs. The receptors here all came from a human donor in good health.

The rearrangement uses TRBV14 and TRBJ2-7, with D perhaps assigned TRBD1 or TRBD2 (6 bases each). The length of the CDR3 is 18 residues. V was cut by 2 bases and J by 3 bases, with 23 bases left in between. Germline loops: CDR1 SGHDN, CDR2 FVKESK. The CDR3 spells CASSQKGGTGTPNYEQYF. The CDR3 coding sequence is TGTGCCAGCAGCCAAAAAGGAGGGACCGGGACACCTAACTACGAGCAGTACTTC.

The chain joins TRBV6-1 to TRBJ1-1, with D unresolved. Germline V lookup: CDR1 MNHNS, CDR2 SASEGT. CDR3 length equals 14 residues. V lost 6 bases to trimming and J lost 2 bases, with 13 bases between them. CDR3 DNA: TGTGCCAGCAGAGAAAAACAGCTTAACACTGAAGCTTTCTTT. As protein: CASREKQLNTEAFF.

The chain has TRBV11-2 and TRBJ1-1; D is undetermined. The CDR3 has 16 residues. Germline-derived CDR1 and CDR2 are SGHAT and FQNNGV. Trimming took 4 bases from V and 1 from J, leaving 16 bases between them. This chain's CDR3 is CASSSTVGVGNTEAFF. CDR3 nucleotides: TGTGCCAGCAGCTCAACCGTCGGAGTCGGGAACACTGAAGCTTTCTTT.

The J gene is TRBJ1-2, the V gene TRBV28; 7 positions agree with TRBD1. V dropped 3 bases and J dropped 5; count of bases not matched to a gene: 3. This CDR3 spans 13 amino acids. Germline CDR1 reads MDHEN; CDR2 reads SYDVKM. The CDR3 coding sequence is TGTGCCAGCAGTTTCCAGGGGGGGTATGGCTACACCTTC. The encoded protein is CASSFQGGYGYTF.

The J gene is TRBJ1-1, the V gene TRBV13; D is unresolved. V lost 5 bases, J lost 3 bases, and 10 bases lay in between. This CDR3 has 13 residues. CDR1 PRHDT and CDR2 FYEKMQ come from the germline V gene (reference sequence). CDR3 in amino acids: CASSLIMDTEAFF. For the CDR3, the DNA is TGTGCCAGCAGCCTGATCATGGACACTGAAGCTTTCTTT. The full variable domain, its missing parts supplied by reference TRBV13 and TRBJ1-1, is AAGVIQSPRHLIKEKRETATLKCYPIPRHDTVYWYQQGPGQDPQFLISFYEKMQSDKGSIPDRFSAQQFSDYHSELNMSSLELGDSALYFCASSLIMDTEAFFGQGTRLTVV.

V and J are TRBV6-2 or TRBV6-3 and TRBJ2-7; D perhaps matches TRBD2 (6 bases). From germline, CDR1 is MNHEY and CDR2 SVGEGT. The CDR3 is 14 amino acids. Trimming took off 2 bases at V and 2 bases at J, with 10 bases between the two ends. In DNA, the CDR3 is TGTGCCAGCAGTTACCTCGCGGGACCCTACGAGCAGTACTTC. Its translation is CASSYLAGPYEQYF.

The CDR3 here is CASSLGGREKLFF. The CDR3 nucleotides are TGTGCCAGCAGCTTGGGAGGGCGCGAAAAACTGTTTTTT. This chain joins TRBV5-6 and TRBJ1-4; D remains ambiguous. This CDR3 has 13 residues. The germline CDR1 and CDR2 sequences are SGHDT and YYEEEE. Trimming took 0 bases from V and 8 from J, leaving 8 bases between them.

The rearrangement uses TRBV27 and TRBJ1-5; D gene unclear. V lost 5 bases and J lost 4, with 9 bases in between. This CDR3 is 13 amino acids long. CDR1 is MNHEY, CDR2 SMNVEV, per germline (reference sequence). The CDR3 bases are TGTGCCAGCAGTGCATGGCTTAATCAGCCCCAGCATTTT. Encoded protein: CASSAWLNQPQHF.

The chain combines TRBV6-5 with TRBJ1-1; D gene ambiguous. The ends were cut back, 0 bases at V and 9 bases at J, with 14 bases in the middle. Germline CDR1 MNHEY, CDR2 SVGAGI. This CDR3 spans 14 amino acids. This chain's CDR3 is CASSYSRSQQKAFF. CDR3 nucleotide sequence: TGTGCCAGCAGTTACTCAAGGTCTCAGCAGAAAGCTTTCTTT.

The chain employs TRBV6-5 and TRBJ1-5, with 8 bases identical to TRBD1. The V gene end was trimmed by 8 bases and the J gene end by 2 bases; junction bases not matched to a gene: 5. The CDR3 totals 14 residues. CDR1 is MNHEY, CDR2 SVGAGI, per germline. In DNA, the CDR3 is TGTGCCAGCCGAGACAGGGGAGGCAATCAGCCCCAGCATTTT. The encoded protein is CASRDRGGNQPQHF.

The rearrangement links TRBV19 to TRBJ2-5; 12 bases are shared with TRBD1. The CDR3 covers 16 residues. Germline V gene data show CDR1 as LNHDA and CDR2 as SQIVND (reference sequence). V was clipped by 3 bases and J by 2 bases; unmatched bases: 4. As DNA, the CDR3 is TGTGCCAGTAGTATGGGGACAGGGGGCCTTCAAGAGACCCAGTACTTC. As protein: CASSMGTGGLQETQYF.

The chain uses TRBV12-3 or TRBV12-4 and TRBJ2-7; 8 nucleotides agree with TRBD1. V was pared by 5 bases and J by 1 base, with 4 bases of the junction left unmatched. The CDR3 loop spans 14 amino acids. CDR3 DNA: TGTGCCAGCAGTCCGGACAGGGATTCCTACGAGCAGTACTTC. Protein sequence: CASSPDRDSYEQYF.

This clonotype was recorded only once. The V and J genes are TRBV6-5 and TRBJ2-1; 9 bases map to TRBD1. The V and J ends lost 5 bases and 7 bases, in that order; junction bases with no gene match: 9. In germline, CDR1 is MNHEY, CDR2 SVGAGI. The CDR3 is made up of 15 amino acids. For the CDR3, the DNA is TGTGCCAGCAGTCCGGGACAGGGTTTCCTTAATGAGCAGTTCTTC. Residues: CASSPGQGFLNEQFF.

This chain joins TRBV5-1 and TRBJ2-1; TRBD2 might be the D (6 bases). Germline V gene data show CDR1 as SGHRS and CDR2 as YFSETQ. The germline V and J ends were trimmed by 0 bases and 7 bases, with 14 bases remaining between them. This CDR3 has 15 residues. In DNA form, the CDR3 reads TGCGCCAGCAGCTTGGATTTGGGAGGTGGGAATGAGCAGTTCTTC. It is translated as CASSLDLGGGNEQFF. Full variable domain (outside the CDR3, taken from reference TRBV5-1 and TRBJ2-1): KAGVTQTPRYLIKTRGQQVTLSCSPISGHRSVSWYQQTPGQGLQFLFEYFSETQRNKGNFPGRFSGRQFSNSRSEMNVSTLELGDSALYLCASSLDLGGGNEQFFGPGTRLTVL.

The chain combines TRBV30 with TRBJ1-1; TRBD1 matches at 9 bases. V shed 2 bases and J 4 bases; nucleotides not matched to a gene: 2. Germline V gene lookup returns CDR1 GTSNPN and CDR2 SVGIG (reference sequence). The CDR3 consists of 13 residues. The CDR3 nucleotides read TGTGCCTGGAGTTGGACAGGGGTCACTGAAGCTTTCTTT. Encoded protein: CAWSWTGVTEAFF.

This chain joins TRBV11-1 and TRBJ2-6, with 11 bases that match TRBD2. The trim removed 5 bases at V and 0 bases at J, leaving 12 bases unmatched. The CDR3 is 20 amino acids. Germline CDR1 SGHAT, CDR2 FQDESV (reference sequence). The CDR3 nucleotides read TGTGCCAGCAGCCCCGACCGCCGGACTAGCGGGTTCTCTGGGGCCAACGTCCTGACTTTC. This codes for CASSPDRRTSGFSGANVLTF.

The chain uses TRBV12-3 or TRBV12-4 and TRBJ2-1; maybe TRBD2 (5 bases). The CDR3 totals 12 residues. The ends were cut back, 7 bases at V and 10 bases at J, with 14 bases in the middle. CDR3 sequence reads: CASTSPRGEQFF. The DNA for the CDR3 is TGTGCCAGCACCTCCCCCCGAGGGGAGCAGTTCTTC.

The chain links TRBV12-3 or TRBV12-4 to TRBJ1-2; TRBD1 might be the D (6 bases). The CDR3 runs to 12 residues. V was trimmed by 9 bases and J by 6 bases, leaving 14 bases between them. CDR3 sequence reads: CASLTGGNGYTF. The CDR3 DNA sequence: TGTGCCAGTCTGACAGGAGGCAATGGCTACACCTTC.

The chain couples TRBV3-1 to TRBJ1-4; D possibly corresponds to TRBD1 (5 bases). Trimming cost V 1 base and J 4 bases, with 16 bases left between them. Germline V gene data show CDR1 as LGHDT and CDR2 as YNNKEL (reference sequence). The CDR3 contains 17 residues. The DNA for the CDR3 is TGTGCCAGCAGCCAAGGGGGGACGGGAGCTAATAATGAAAAACTGTTTTTT. Translated, it gives CASSQGGTGANNEKLFF.

The rearrangement links TRBV27 to TRBJ1-2, with TRBD1 as a possible D gene (6 bases). CDR1 is MNHEY, CDR2 SMNVEV, per germline (reference sequence). V was trimmed by 6 bases and J by 4 bases, leaving 15 bases between them. This CDR3 has 14 residues. CDR3 coding DNA: TGTGCCAGCAGCCCTACAGGGCTGCTCTATGGCTACACCTTC. It codes for CASSPTGLLYGYTF.

The chain is built from TRBV29-1 and TRBJ2-3, with D possibly TRBD2 on 6 matching bases. V was clipped by 6 bases and J by 2 bases, with 9 bases between them. CDR1 and CDR2 (germline): SQVTM, ANQGSEA. This CDR3 has 12 amino acids. The CDR3 protein is CSVPDYTDTQYF. The CDR3 DNA sequence: TGCAGCGTACCGGACTACACAGATACGCAGTATTTT.

The chain joins TRBV9 to TRBJ1-1, with a weak D call TRBD1 (5 bases). CDR3 length: 14 amino acids. The ends were cut back, 0 bases at V and 4 bases at J, with 10 bases in the middle. CDR1 SGDLS and CDR2 YYNGEE come from the germline V gene. The CDR3 loop is CASSVEGLATEAFF. The CDR3 coding sequence is TGTGCCAGCAGCGTAGAGGGGCTGGCCACTGAAGCTTTCTTT.

The chain employs TRBV2 and TRBJ2-3; 9 bases map to TRBD1. V lost 8 bases to trimming and J lost 4 bases; unmatched junction nucleotides: 13. From germline, CDR1 is SNHLY and CDR2 FYNNEI. CDR3 length: 16 residues. CDR3 loop: CASQNSGTGRADTQYF. CDR3 DNA: TGTGCCAGCCAAAACTCCGGGACAGGGCGCGCAGATACGCAGTATTTT.

This chain joins TRBV7-9 and TRBJ2-5, with TRBD1 matching over 7 bases. From germline, CDR1 is SEHNR and CDR2 FQNEAQ (reference sequence). J lost 2 bases, V lost 6 bases, and 6 bases had no gene match. This CDR3 has 14 residues. The DNA for the CDR3 is TGTGCCAGCAGTTATAAACAGGGGCAAGAGACCCAGTACTTC. Translating it yields CASSYKQGQETQYF.

The rearrangement links TRBV9 to TRBJ2-2; 7 bases are a match to TRBD2. The CDR3 has 15 residues. From germline, CDR1 is SGDLS and CDR2 YYNGEE. The J segment lost 5 bases and the V segment lost 3 bases, leaving 7 bases of the junction unmatched. The CDR3 spells CASSASGGRTGELFF. The CDR3 DNA reads TGTGCCAGCAGCGCCTCGGGGGGACGGACCGGGGAGCTGTTTTTT.

CDR3 sequence (DNA): TGCAGCGTTGAGGGTCGAAGGGGTATCTCCTACGAGCAGTACTTC. It encodes CSVEGRRGISYEQYF. This rearrangement joins TRBV29-1 to TRBJ2-7; possibly TRBD1 for D (5 bases). The CDR3 is made up of 15 amino acids. Trimming removed 3 bases from V and 0 bases from J, with 15 bases in between. The germline V gene has CDR1 SQVTM and CDR2 ANQGSEA.

J is TRBJ2-7 and V is TRBV5-1; no definite D call. Germline values: CDR1 SGHRS, CDR2 YFSETQ. V lost 4 bases to trimming and J lost 5 bases, with 13 bases between them. This CDR3 is built from 13 residues. CDR3 protein: CASSPTPINEQYF. Here the CDR3 DNA reads TGCGCCAGCAGCCCTACACCTATCAACGAGCAGTACTTC. Full variable domain (outside the CDR3, taken from reference TRBV5-1 and TRBJ2-7): KAGVTQTPRYLIKTRGQQVTLSCSPISGHRSVSWYQQTPGQGLQFLFEYFSETQRNKGNFPGRFSGRQFSNSRSEMNVSTLELGDSALYLCASSPTPINEQYFGPGTRLTVT.

The rearrangement links TRBV6-5 to TRBJ2-2; D ambiguous. V was pared by 5 bases and J by 3 bases, with 10 bases between. This CDR3 contains 14 residues. Germline V gene lookup returns CDR1 MNHEY and CDR2 SVGAGI. As DNA, the CDR3 is TGTGCCAGCAGTCGAGAAGGGTACACCGGGGAGCTGTTTTTT. Translation gives CASSREGYTGELFF.

CDR3 coding DNA: TGTGCCAGCAGTCCACCCTCCACAGGGCTGGTTTACGAGCAGTACTTC. It yields the protein CASSPPSTGLVYEQYF. The chain joins TRBV27 to TRBJ2-7; D possibly corresponds to TRBD1 (6 bases). V was trimmed by 5 bases and J by 4 bases, leaving 21 bases between them. The CDR3 covers 16 residues. Germline CDR1 MNHEY, CDR2 SMNVEV (reference sequence).